This T cell receptor (beta chain) was sequenced for a study of blood T cell repertoires in COVID-19. Looking at the study overall: COVID-19 samples collected from the United States, Italy and Spain covered acute and convalescent phases. T cells, B-cell-depleted T cells, or PBMCs provided the cDNA or gDNA that served as material.

Trimming shortened V by 3 bases and J by 8 bases, and 16 bases separated the two germline ends. CDR1 DFQATT and CDR2 SNEGSKA come from the germline V gene (reference sequence). This CDR3 has 13 residues. This clone has just one count. In the original workflow: Nucleated cell counts were estimated from reference gene primer amplification. TCRdb's copy holds only in-frame clones and misses some; the assay was immunoSEQ multiplex PCR. V and J calls and clone size are given by that table; D and trimming were obtained from the DNA. The sample gives about 80,000 clones, roughly 84% of which show up once; roughly 3.5% is in the top ten.

This receptor was taken from a man aged 45-65 years with acute or convalescent COVID-19. The J gene is TRBJ1-2, the V gene TRBV20-1; D gene uncertain. The sample consisted of peripheral blood. CDR3 amino acids: CSASDYGYEGYTF. The DNA of the CDR3 is TGCAGTGCTAGTGACTATGGTTACGAAGGCTACACCTTC.